This TCR beta chain was profiled in a study of T cell responses to AZD1222 COVID-19 vaccine. Assay: immunoSEQ multiplex PCR; the TCRdb copy retains only in-frame clones and omits some. The sample consists of 100,000 to 130,000 clones, over 80% of them appearing once. CDR1 and CDR2 (germline): SGDLS, YYNGEE. The CDR3 is 15 residues long. J lost 3 bases, V lost 0 bases, and 3 bases had no gene match. The study, taken as a whole, reports: The donor cohort was predominantly white British with a female majority, and clonal diversity may have been underestimated.

Second-dose timings of about 4 or about 12 weeks were pooled. As for this clone: Its antigen is not identified.

This chain joins TRBV9 and TRBJ2-1; 7 bases are a match to TRBD1. The origin of this receptor is an adult who received the AZD1222 COVID-19 vaccine. The sample was peripheral blood, taken 28 days after the second AZD1222 dose. The CDR3 DNA reads TGTGCCAGCAGCGTAGAGGGGACAGACTACAATGAGCAGTTCTTC. Translation gives CASSVEGTDYNEQFF.